The 21 T cell receptor beta chains in this list originate from one sample, sequenced in a study of cytomegalovirus exposure and HLA in healthy donors. Researchers ran the PCR with 60 Vbeta and 13 Jbeta primers. The repertoire was sequenced with immunoSEQ multiplex PCR; TCRdb's copy has only in-frame clones and lacks some. The sample contains 80,000 to 100,000 clones, 60% to 80% of which appear only once. The sample taken for sequencing was PBMCs. The receptor set was obtained from a man in his fifties in good health and CMV-seropositive.

There are a few counts of this clone. The CDR3 coding sequence is TGTGCCAGCAGTGAATCGGGGGTCGGGGAGCTGTTTTTT. This gives the protein CASSESGVGELFF. V usage is TRBV25-1 and J usage is TRBJ2-2; tentative D call: TRBD2 (6 bases). The germline V and J ends were trimmed by 1 base and 7 bases, with 7 bases remaining between them. The CDR3 runs to 13 residues. Germline V gene sequence: CDR1 MGHDK, CDR2 SYGVNS.

This clone occurred a few times. The chain is built from TRBV9 and TRBJ2-1, with 11 bases lining up with TRBD2. V was pared by 2 bases and J by 8 bases, with 6 bases of the junction left unmatched. The CDR3 runs to 15 residues. Germline V CDR1 and CDR2: SGDLS, YYNGEE. In DNA form, the CDR3 reads TGTGCCAGCAGCGTGAGTAGCGGGGGGGCATATGAGCAGTTCTTC. It codes for CASSVSSGGAYEQFF.

The table lists this clone with a few counts. The chain recombines TRBV6-5 with TRBJ1-1; TRBD1 might be the D (6 bases). V gave up 5 bases and J gave up 1 base, with 11 bases separating them. Germline V CDR1 and CDR2: MNHEY, SVGAGI. The CDR3 totals 14 residues. CDR3: CASSVGHPNTEAFF. The CDR3 coding sequence is TGTGCCAGCAGTGTGGGACATCCGAACACTGAAGCTTTCTTT.

CDR3 bases: TGTGCCAGCAGCTCACAGGGTGTTTACACCGGGGAGCTGTTTTTT. Translation gives CASSSQGVYTGELFF. The rearrangement uses TRBV7-2 and TRBJ2-2, with a tentative D call TRBD1 (6 bases). V was pared by 4 bases and J by 3 bases, with 12 bases between. The CDR3 consists of 15 residues. Looked up from germline, CDR1 is SGHTA and CDR2 is FQGNSA.

The gene calls are TRBV9 and TRBJ1-4, with D hard to call. Germline lookup yields CDR1 SGDLS and CDR2 YYNGEE. V gave up 2 bases and J gave up 6 bases, with 8 bases separating them. There are 13 residues in the CDR3. This CDR3 reads CASSVDLDEKLFF. CDR3 coding DNA: TGTGCCAGCAGCGTCGACTTGGATGAAAAACTGTTTTTT.

This clone was counted a single time. The chain links TRBV4-2 to TRBJ1-4, with D perhaps matching TRBD1 (5 bases). In germline, CDR1 is LGHNA, CDR2 YNFKEQ. The CDR3 consists of 14 residues. Trimming cost V 0 bases and J 5 bases, with 7 bases left between them. The CDR3 nucleotides read TGTGCCAGCAGCCAAGATCGACAGAATGAAAAACTGTTTTTT. It is translated as CASSQDRQNEKLFF.

The V gene is TRBV28, the J gene TRBJ1-5, with unresolved D. Trimming pared 2 bases from V and 4 bases from J, leaving 12 bases between. The CDR3 spans 15 residues. Germline lookup yields CDR1 MDHEN and CDR2 SYDVKM. CDR3 coding DNA: TGTGCCAGCAGTTTAGGCAGGCCGGCTAATCAGCCCCAGCATTTT. Its translation: CASSLGRPANQPQHF.

This chain links TRBV5-8 with TRBJ1-3, with D hard to call. The CDR3 contains 13 residues. Germline V gene data show CDR1 as SGHTS and CDR2 as YDEGEE. Trimming stripped 7 bases from V and 4 bases from J, with 12 bases between. CDR3 nucleotides: TGTGCCAGCCGCCTCAACCGGGGAAACACCATATATTTT. Protein: CASRLNRGNTIYF.

The chain carries TRBV6-5 and TRBJ1-1; tentatively, D is TRBD1 (5 bases). V shed 6 bases and J shed 4 bases, with 18 bases lying between them. The length of the CDR3 is 15 residues. Germline-derived CDR1 and CDR2 are MNHEY and SVGAGI. The CDR3 protein is CASSRGGQGGTEAFF. Written as DNA, the CDR3 is TGTGCCAGCAGCCGTGGTGGGCAGGGTGGCACTGAAGCTTTCTTT.

The V call is TRBV9, the J call TRBJ2-2, with 8 bases aligning to TRBD2. The V and J ends lost 4 bases and 8 bases, in that order; junction bases with no gene match: 4. Germline CDR1 is SGDLS and CDR2 is YYNGEE. The CDR3 has 13 amino acids. In nucleotides, the CDR3 is TGTGCCAGCAGCTCGGGGGGGGTTGGGGAGCTGTTTTTT. It yields the protein CASSSGGVGELFF.

The chain has TRBV5-1 and TRBJ2-7, with 11 bases aligning to TRBD1. CDR1 and CDR2 from the germline V gene are SGHRS and YFSETQ. CDR3 length equals 14 residues. The V gene end was trimmed by 6 bases and the J gene end by 7 bases; junction bases not matched to a gene: 9. The CDR3 region has the DNA TGCGCCAGCATACCGGGACAGGGGGTTAATGAGCAGTACTTC. Amino acid sequence: CASIPGQGVNEQYF. Full variable domain (rest looked up from reference TRBV5-1 and TRBJ2-7): KAGVTQTPRYLIKTRGQQVTLSCSPISGHRSVSWYQQTPGQGLQFLFEYFSETQRNKGNFPGRFSGRQFSNSRSEMNVSTLELGDSALYLCASIPGQGVNEQYFGPGTRLTVT.

This clone was seen a handful of times. One junction end does not reproduce the germline sequence, and a read error may be involved. In DNA, the CDR3 is TGTGCCAGCTCACCCGGGACAGACTATGGCTACCCCTTC. Protein product: CASSPGTDYGYPF. The V gene is TRBV18, the J gene TRBJ1-2; 7 bases agree with TRBD1. Germline V CDR1 and CDR2: KGHSH, LQKENI. The CDR3 length is 13 residues.

Turning to this clone: An end of the junction does not agree with germline; a read error may underlie this. V gene TRBV4-2 combines with J gene TRBJ1-5; tentatively, D is TRBD1 (5 bases). CDR3 length: 16 amino acids. Germline V lookup: CDR1 LGHNA, CDR2 YNFKEQ. The CDR3 loop reads CASSREATAGYQPQNF. DNA for the CDR3: TGTGCCAGCAGCAGGGAAGCGACAGCCGGCTATCAGCCCCAGAATTTT.

CDR3 amino acids: CATRAGPTTSEKLFF. The DNA for the CDR3 is TGCGCCACCAGGGCGGGGCCAACAACCTCCGAAAAACTGTTTTTT. The chain uses TRBV5-1 and TRBJ1-4; a possible D gene is TRBD1 (5 bases). The CDR3 is 15 residues long. From germline, CDR1 is SGHRS and CDR2 YFSETQ. V was pared by 9 bases and J by 8 bases, with 23 bases between.

V is TRBV6-1 and J is TRBJ2-7, with TRBD1 matching over 9 bases. V trimming: 5 bases; J trimming: 4 bases; junction bases outside the gene matches: 6. The CDR3 has 14 residues. Germline lookup yields CDR1 MNHNS and CDR2 SASEGT. Written as DNA, the CDR3 is TGTGCCAGCAGTTTTGGACAGGGGTGGTACGAGCAGTACTTC. It translates to CASSFGQGWYEQYF.

The chain joins TRBV5-4 to TRBJ1-4; D perhaps matches TRBD1 (5 bases). CDR3 size: 14 residues. Germline V gene sequence: CDR1 SGHNT, CDR2 YYREEE (reference sequence). V was shortened by 1 base and J by 7 bases, with 11 bases between the two germline ends. CDR3 DNA sequence: TGTGCCAGCAGCTTGACGGGGGGGAGTGAAAAACTGTTTTTT. Residues: CASSLTGGSEKLFF.

The chain recombines TRBV9 with TRBJ1-1; no firm D call. Germline CDR1 is SGDLS and CDR2 is YYNGEE. Trimming removed 0 bases from V and 2 bases from J, with 11 bases in between. CDR3 length: 15 amino acids. CDR3 sequence (DNA): TGTGCCAGCAGCGTAGACCCAACAGCTAACACTGAAGCTTTCTTT. Encoded protein: CASSVDPTANTEAFF. The variable domain in full, with the rest retrieved from reference TRBV9 and TRBJ1-1, is DSGVTQTPKHLITATGQRVTLRCSPRSGDLSVYWYQQSLDQGLQFLIQYYNGEERAKGNILERFSAQQFPDLHSELNLSSLELGDSALYFCASSVDPTANTEAFFGQGTRLTVV.

The rearrangement uses TRBV7-2 and TRBJ1-1, with D maybe TRBD1 (5 bases). Per germline, CDR1 SGHTA and CDR2 FQGNSA. The V end lost 4 bases, the J end lost 6 bases, and 9 bases lay between the germline ends. This CDR3 spans 12 amino acids. CDR3 amino acids: CASSSGGSEAFF. For the CDR3, the DNA is TGTGCCAGCAGCTCGGGGGGGTCTGAAGCTTTCTTT.

This rearrangement joins TRBV5-1 to TRBJ2-2, with a tentative D call TRBD1 (5 bases). Germline V gives CDR1 SGHRS, CDR2 YFSETQ. Between the trimmed V and J ends, which lost 4 bases and 7 bases, there was a span of 26 bases. This CDR3 has 18 residues. In nucleotides, the CDR3 is TGCGCCAGCAGCAGACGGCGGAACTCGGACACGACGGGCGGGGAGCTGTTTTTT. Translated, it gives CASSRRRNSDTTGGELFF.

This clone was picked up a small number of times. The chain employs TRBV5-4 and TRBJ2-3, with 8 nucleotides matching TRBD2. In germline, CDR1 is SGHNT, CDR2 YYREEE (reference sequence). The V and J ends lost 2 bases and 1 base, in that order; junction bases with no gene match: 3. The CDR3 has 15 amino acids. In DNA form, the CDR3 reads TGTGCCAGCAGCTTATATAGCGGGGGCACAGATACGCAGTATTTT. Its translation: CASSLYSGGTDTQYF.

V and J are TRBV4-2 and TRBJ1-3, with 7 bases lining up with TRBD1. V was pared by 4 bases and J by 1 base, with 4 bases of the junction left unmatched. Germline CDR1 and CDR2: LGHNA and YNFKEQ. CDR3 size: 15 residues. CDR3 in amino acids: CASSRSRGSGNTIYF. The CDR3 DNA sequence: TGTGCCAGCAGCCGAAGCAGGGGGTCTGGAAACACCATATATTTT.